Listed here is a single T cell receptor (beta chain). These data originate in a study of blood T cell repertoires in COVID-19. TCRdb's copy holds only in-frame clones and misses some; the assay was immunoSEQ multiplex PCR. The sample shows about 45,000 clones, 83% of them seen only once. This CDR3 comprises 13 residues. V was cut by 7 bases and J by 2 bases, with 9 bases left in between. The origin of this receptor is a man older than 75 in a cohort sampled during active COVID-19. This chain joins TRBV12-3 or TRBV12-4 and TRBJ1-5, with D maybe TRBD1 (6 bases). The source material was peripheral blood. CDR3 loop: CASIAGGNQPQHF. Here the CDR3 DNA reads TGTGCCAGCATTGCAGGGGGCAATCAGCCCCAGCATTTT.